Presented here are 15 T cell receptor beta chains from one specimen sequenced in a study of PD-L1 blockade in urothelial cancer. Sequenced by immunoSEQ multiplex PCR; TCRdb stores in-frame clones only, minus some. The sample shows 57,000 or so clones, around 80% of them seen only once. Sequenced here: PBMCs, sampled around atezolizumab (anti-PD-L1) treatment. The receptors here all came from a man aged 65 to 85 with urothelial cancer.

The genes are TRBV28 and TRBJ1-1; TRBD1 is a possible D gene (6 bases). CDR3 length: 12 residues. Germline V CDR1 and CDR2: MDHEN, SYDVKM. Trimming pared 5 bases from V and 11 bases from J, leaving 15 bases between. CDR3 sequence: CASSPNREQAFF. CDR3 sequence (DNA): TGTGCCAGCAGTCCAAACAGGGAACAGGCTTTCTTT.

This clone came up once. V gene TRBV5-8 combines with J gene TRBJ2-5, with TRBD1 matching over 7 bases. V trimming: 4 bases; J trimming: 3 bases; junction bases outside the gene matches: 6. The CDR3 sequence is 14 residues long. Germline lookup yields CDR1 SGHTS and CDR2 YDEGEE. This chain's CDR3 is CASSPGTDKETQYF. DNA of the CDR3: TGTGCCAGCAGCCCCGGGACAGACAAAGAGACCCAGTACTTC.

The sample holds one count of this clone. The chain links TRBV4-1 to TRBJ2-7, with a weak D call TRBD1 (6 bases). Trimming pared 1 base from V and 3 bases from J, leaving 10 bases between. CDR1 is MGHRA, CDR2 YSYEKL, per germline. The CDR3 has 14 residues. CDR3 protein: CASSQGGRGYEQYF. The CDR3 region has the DNA TGCGCCAGCAGCCAAGGGGGCAGGGGCTACGAGCAGTACTTC.

The chain employs TRBV6-5 and TRBJ2-5; 9 nucleotides line up with TRBD1. CDR3 length: 15 residues. CDR1 is MNHEY, CDR2 SVGAGI, per germline. Losses at the gene ends were 4 bases for V and 7 bases for J; bases not matched to a gene: 10. The CDR3 DNA sequence: TGTGCCAGCAGTTCCCCGGGGACAGGGCGCGGGACCCAGTACTTC. As protein: CASSSPGTGRGTQYF.

The chain recombines TRBV6-6 with TRBJ2-2, with no clear D. The CDR3 contains 14 residues. In germline, CDR1 is MNHNY, CDR2 SVGAGI (reference sequence). V was clipped by 5 bases and J by 7 bases, with 14 bases between them. CDR3 in amino acids: CASSTTSEDGELFF. The CDR3 DNA is TGTGCCAGCAGTACGACGAGTGAGGACGGGGAGCTGTTTTTT.

This clone occurred once. The chain carries TRBV5-6 and TRBJ2-1; D ambiguous. The CDR3 totals 12 residues. V was shortened by 4 bases and J by 9 bases, with 11 bases between the two germline ends. The germline V gene encodes CDR1 SGHDT and CDR2 YYEEEE. The DNA for the CDR3 is TGTGCCAGCAGCCATAGCCACCCTGAGCAGTTCTTC. Encoded protein: CASSHSHPEQFF. The full variable domain, rest sourced from reference TRBV5-6 and TRBJ2-1, is DAGVTQSPTHLIKTRGQQVTLRCSPKSGHDTVSWYQQALGQGPQFIFQYYEEEERQRGNFPDRFSGHQFPNYSSELNVNALLLGDSALYLCASSHSHPEQFFGPGTRLTVL.

The V gene is TRBV27, the J gene TRBJ2-7; 8 bases are shared with TRBD2. This CDR3 spans 16 amino acids. V was pared by 6 bases and J by 7 bases, with 17 bases of the junction left unmatched. Germline V lookup: CDR1 MNHEY, CDR2 SMNVEV (reference sequence). The CDR3 reads CASSRAPGLVSWEQYF. CDR3 DNA sequence: TGTGCCAGCAGCCGGGCCCCGGGACTAGTGAGTTGGGAGCAGTACTTC.

The chain employs TRBV6-1 and TRBJ2-1; D gene uncertain. The CDR3 contains 15 residues. V gave up 0 bases and J gave up 0 bases, with 6 bases separating them. Per germline, CDR1 MNHNS and CDR2 SASEGT. The DNA for the CDR3 is TGTGCCAGCAGTGAAGCGACGGGCTCCTACAATGAGCAGTTCTTC. This gives the protein CASSEATGSYNEQFF.

This chain connects TRBV5-6 to TRBJ1-2; D remains ambiguous. Per germline, CDR1 SGHDT and CDR2 YYEEEE. This CDR3 contains 13 residues. Trimming removed 1 base from V and 2 bases from J, with 6 bases in between. CDR3 DNA sequence: TGTGCCAGCAGCTTGCTTGAGAACTATGGCTACACCTTC. It codes for CASSLLENYGYTF. The entire variable domain, with the rest obtained from reference TRBV5-6 and TRBJ1-2, is as follows: DAGVTQSPTHLIKTRGQQVTLRCSPKSGHDTVSWYQQALGQGPQFIFQYYEEEERQRGNFPDRFSGHQFPNYSSELNVNALLLGDSALYLCASSLLENYGYTFGSGTRLTVV.

The chain links TRBV6-1 to TRBJ1-2, with D maybe TRBD1 (6 bases). V lost 3 bases to trimming and J lost 8 bases, with 13 bases between them. This CDR3 has 13 residues. The germline V gene has CDR1 MNHNS and CDR2 SASEGT. As DNA, the CDR3 is TGTGCCAGCAGTGACTTGCAGGGGACAGGCTACACCTTC. Protein: CASSDLQGTGYTF.

The chain has TRBV2 and TRBJ2-1; 11 bases map to TRBD2. The V gene end was trimmed by 5 bases and the J gene end by 7 bases; junction bases not matched to a gene: 7. Per the germline V gene, CDR1 is SNHLY and CDR2 is FYNNEI. The CDR3 totals 15 residues. The CDR3 reads CASSWGLADGNEQFF. CDR3 bases: TGTGCCAGCAGTTGGGGACTAGCGGATGGAAATGAGCAGTTCTTC.

The chain uses TRBV7-9 and TRBJ2-5, with 7 bases fitting TRBD2. V was pared by 5 bases and J by 13 bases, with 7 bases of the junction left unmatched. There are 11 residues in the CDR3. The germline CDR1 and CDR2 sequences are SEHNR and FQNEAQ (reference sequence). CDR3 sequence: CASSPGLVGYF. As DNA, the CDR3 is TGTGCCAGCAGCCCAGGACTAGTGGGGTACTTC.

V and J are TRBV18 and TRBJ2-1; TRBD2 matches at 13 bases. CDR3 length: 18 residues. V gave up 4 bases and J gave up 3 bases; unmatched junction bases: 9. From germline, CDR1 is KGHSH and CDR2 LQKENI. This chain's CDR3 is CASSLRGLAGDHYNEQFF. The CDR3 DNA sequence: TGTGCCAGCTCACTAAGAGGACTAGCGGGAGATCACTACAATGAGCAGTTCTTC.

This clone was counted between two and nine times. V usage is TRBV2 and J usage is TRBJ1-5, with no clear D. V lost 0 bases and J 5 bases, leaving 11 bases between the germline ends. Germline V gives CDR1 SNHLY, CDR2 FYNNEI. The CDR3 extends over 15 amino acids. The CDR3 nucleotides are TGTGCCAGCAGTGAAGCTTCGGGGAGAGATCAGCCCCAGCATTTT. This gives the protein CASSEASGRDQPQHF.

The genes are TRBV2 and TRBJ2-1, with D maybe TRBD1 (5 bases). Looked up from germline, CDR1 is SNHLY and CDR2 is FYNNEI. V was clipped by 11 bases and J by 5 bases, with 16 bases between them. This CDR3 is 13 amino acids long. CDR3 region: CAGELRTHNEQFF. CDR3 coding DNA: TGTGCCGGAGAGTTGAGGACACACAATGAGCAGTTCTTC.